This paragraph covers one T cell receptor (beta chain) sequence. The clone's antigen remains unknown. Per-nucleotide qualities are absent, and no much larger clonotype sits a single base away. V is pruned by 3 bases and J by 13 bases, leaving 7 bases of the junction without a gene match. Inclusive of the bounding cysteine and phenylalanine, the CDR3 is 12 residues long. The kept DNA is CDR3 alone, 36 bases in frame from the first base. Sequences SGHAT (CDR1) and FQNNGV (CDR2) are obtained from the germline V gene. Each donor gave one peripheral blood draw, approximately 110 mL on average, collected into heparinised tubes. Using a panel that included CD45RO, CCR7, CD25, CD127, CD95 and CD27, naive, central memory, regulatory and stem cell-like memory CD4+ T cells were sorted on a BD FACSAria II. A purity above 95% was achieved for all sorted populations. PBMCs were isolated right away by Lymphoprep density gradient centrifugation and were stained directly, without culture. So that batch effects would be minimized, each experiment stained and sorted samples in pairs, pairing one healthy donor with one patient.

The source of the sample is a study of beta chain features in type 1 diabetes (dated by TCRdb to the late 2010s). At the level of the whole study: Patients and healthy donors did not differ in mean age, gender distribution, total cell number or subset yield. A total of roughly 99,000,000 sorted cells were examined across all samples, and the number of cells per subset was strongly correlated with RNA yield. Whereas all 28 donors provided naive and central memory subsets, regulatory and stem cell-like memory subsets were isolated from just 8 patients and about 8 healthy donors. In the study, recently diagnosed type 1 diabetes patients and matched healthy donors were compared on the TCRB repertoires of their sorted circulating CD4+ T cell subsets.

All of the isolated RNA was reverse transcribed with the High Capacity cDNA Reverse Transcription Kit, so expressed TCRB transcripts were sequenced. Deep immunoSEQ sequencing was performed on naive, central memory and regulatory T cell samples, with an average of roughly 4 million total reads per sample. Sorted cells were lysed in RLT buffer, and RNA was extracted using DNase-treated RNeasy Micro or Mini kits according to cell number. Each cell subset was processed separately to prevent cross-contamination, with patient and healthy donor samples processed together. The immunoSEQ multiplex PCR was used to amplify TCRB sequences from cDNA, generating 87-bp fragments that spanned the CDR3 region. Amplicons were sequenced on the Illumina HiSeq platform. Regarding the original processing steps: PCR bias was computationally corrected using synthetic template baselines, reads within Hamming distance 2 were collapsed, and singletons that could not be merged were discarded. Reads were aligned against IMGT to assign V, D and J genes, CDR3 length and insertions or deletions at six rearrangement sites. Within each subset, clonotype counts were normalized to the number of sorted cells before true diversity and Gini coefficients were calculated with the tcR R package. The overlap coefficient, calculated on TCRB nucleotide sequences, was used to quantify repertoire sharing. Out-of-frame TCRB sequences from naive cells were analyzed as a proxy for the pre-selection repertoire. Held by TCRdb, this immuneACCESS table contains in-frame sequences only and omits some clones. Under half of the omission traces to an unresolved V gene where checked; the cause of the rest is unknown. V, J and clone size reflect that table, while D and trimming were determined from the DNA. The sample table lists around 710,000 clones, 9.5% to 15% of them with a count of one. The top ten constitute around 0.12% of the sample.

General study outcomes and caveats: PCR may preferentially amplify shorter templates, but because patient and control samples were amplified and corrected together, any resulting skew would affect both groups equally. The naive, central memory and regulatory TCRB repertoires appeared to resemble one another more closely among patients than among healthy donors. Fewer insertions and more nucleotide deletions at VDJ recombination sites were observed in patients with type 1 diabetes, implying thymic rearrangement abnormalities. Because small numbers of individuals were included in the HLA sub-analyses, any influence of HLA type on TCRB rearrangement was left unresolved. Because cDNA was sequenced instead of genomic DNA, highly expressing activated cells could be over-represented, though the groups showed no difference in activation or CD3 levels. Type 1 diabetes patients showed a moderate but significant shortening of TCRB CDR3 length in all four CD4+ subsets.

Sequenced: naive CD4+ T cells from blood. Sample cell subset or site, as interpreted from the label and publication: true naive CD4+ T cells. This chain is built from TRBV11-2 and TRBJ2-5; TRBD1 fits 8 bases in the junction. The source is a man aged 30-40 years with type 1 diabetes. Here is the DNA: TGTGCCAGCAGCTTCACAGGGGGTTTCGGGTACTTC. It encodes CASSFTGGFGYF.